Below are 21 T cell receptor beta chains sequenced from a single sample in a study of T cell responses to AZD1222 COVID-19 vaccine. The repertoire was sequenced with immunoSEQ multiplex PCR; TCRdb's copy has only in-frame clones and lacks some. The sample comprises 250,000 to 300,000 clones, about 94% of which are singletons, and 0.55% rests with the top ten. Material: peripheral blood, obtained 28 days after the second AZD1222 dose. The receptors shown here come from an adult who received the AZD1222 COVID-19 vaccine.

The gene calls are TRBV5-1 and TRBJ1-2; 7 bases are shared with TRBD1. Germline assignment: CDR1 SGHRS and CDR2 YFSETQ. This CDR3 is built from 13 residues. With V trimmed by 6 bases and J by 2 bases, 4 bases remained unmatched. CDR3 coding DNA: TGCGCCAGCACTTCGGGACAGAACTATGGCTACACCTTC. Amino acid sequence: CASTSGQNYGYTF.

The V call is TRBV2, the J call TRBJ2-4; D is tentatively TRBD1 or TRBD2 (5 bases each). Germline V gives CDR1 SNHLY, CDR2 FYNNEI. V lost 5 bases and J 0 bases, leaving 8 bases between the germline ends. The CDR3 sequence is 14 residues long. The CDR3 sequence is CASSPGLAKNIQYF. The CDR3, as DNA: TGTGCCAGCAGTCCGGGGCTAGCCAAAAACATTCAGTACTTC.

The rearrangement links TRBV5-1 to TRBJ2-5; no reliable D call. The germline gives CDR1 SGHRS, CDR2 YFSETQ. The V end lost 4 bases, the J end lost 2 bases, and 18 bases lay between the germline ends. The CDR3 totals 16 residues. CDR3 residues: CASSLPLGAEQETQYF. CDR3 DNA sequence: TGCGCCAGCAGCCTACCCCTTGGAGCTGAACAAGAGACCCAGTACTTC.

The gene calls are TRBV28 and TRBJ2-2; D is possibly TRBD1 or TRBD2 (5 bases each). Per the germline V gene, CDR1 is MDHEN and CDR2 is SYDVKM. The CDR3 contains 17 residues. With 3 bases removed from V and 1 base from J, the gap between germline ends came to 15 bases. The CDR3 DNA sequence: TGTGCCAGCAGTTTTCGGGGCAATTTTGTGAACACCGGGGAGCTGTTTTTT. It codes for CASSFRGNFVNTGELFF.

The chain uses TRBV7-9 and TRBJ1-2; no clear D gene. Trimming left V 7 bases short and J 0 bases short, with 15 bases between. Germline assignment: CDR1 SEHNR and CDR2 FQNEAQ (reference sequence). CDR3 length equals 15 residues. CDR3 sequence: CASTSGWLANYGYTF. CDR3 coding DNA: TGTGCCAGCACCTCGGGGTGGTTAGCTAACTATGGCTACACCTTC.

The chain combines TRBV28 with TRBJ2-7; 11 bases are a match to TRBD2. V shed 3 bases and J 3 bases; nucleotides not matched to a gene: 4. This CDR3 is built from 15 residues. Looked up from germline, CDR1 is MDHEN and CDR2 is SYDVKM. CDR3 residues: CASSFPGTSGYEQYF. The CDR3 coding sequence is TGTGCCAGCAGTTTCCCCGGGACTAGCGGCTACGAGCAGTACTTC.

V gene TRBV5-4 combines with J gene TRBJ2-5; D may match TRBD1 or TRBD2 (5 bases each). V was cut by 1 base and J by 2 bases, with 9 bases left in between. The CDR3 spans 14 residues. The germline V gene has CDR1 SGHNT and CDR2 YYREEE (reference sequence). The CDR3 region is CASSLQWGQETQYF. The CDR3 DNA reads as TGTGCCAGCAGCTTGCAATGGGGGCAAGAGACCCAGTACTTC. Variable domain in full (rest from reference TRBV5-4 and TRBJ2-5): ETGVTQSPTHLIKTRGQQVTLRCSSQSGHNTVSWYQQALGQGPQFIFQYYREEENGRGNFPPRFSGLQFPNYSSELNVNALELDDSALYLCASSLQWGQETQYFGPGTRLLVL.

This rearrangement joins TRBV28 to TRBJ1-1, with D possibly TRBD1 on 5 matching bases. Germline CDR1 and CDR2: MDHEN and SYDVKM. This CDR3 is 14 amino acids long. The V and J ends lost 2 bases and 2 bases respectively, with 9 bases between them. CDR3 residues: CASSLAGDNTEAFF. The DNA for the CDR3 is TGTGCCAGCAGTTTAGCGGGGGATAACACTGAAGCTTTCTTT.

The V and J genes are TRBV28 and TRBJ1-4; D is perhaps TRBD1 (5 bases). The V end was cut by 7 bases, the J end by 1 base, with 19 bases between. This CDR3 region has 17 residues. Germline V CDR1 and CDR2: MDHEN, SYDVKM. This CDR3 is CASTRARGDLTNEKLFF. The CDR3 coding sequence is TGTGCCAGCACGCGGGCCCGGGGGGACTTAACTAATGAAAAACTGTTTTTT.

This chain connects TRBV19 to TRBJ1-1, with D hard to call. The CDR3 covers 13 residues. Trimming removed 10 bases at V and 1 base at J, with 13 bases between. Germline values: CDR1 LNHDA, CDR2 SQIVND (reference sequence). As DNA, the CDR3 is TGTGCCACCTCCGAGGGAAGGAACACTGAAGCTTTCTTT. It specifies CATSEGRNTEAFF.

V and J are TRBV27 and TRBJ2-2; 8 bases are shared with TRBD1. Trimming removed 6 bases from V and 6 bases from J; junction bases left unmatched: 12. The CDR3 has 16 amino acids. The germline CDR1 and CDR2 sequences are MNHEY and SMNVEV (reference sequence). CDR3 amino acids: CASSSSGGAEAGELFF. The CDR3 DNA reads TGTGCCAGCAGCTCCTCAGGGGGCGCGGAGGCCGGGGAGCTGTTTTTT.

The CDR3 DNA follows: TGTGCCAGCAGCCTGACAGGGGGAAGTTTCAACGAGCAGTACTTC. Translating gives CASSLTGGSFNEQYF. This chain joins TRBV2 and TRBJ2-7, with TRBD1 identical over 9 bases. The CDR3 loop spans 15 amino acids. The germline V gene has CDR1 SNHLY and CDR2 FYNNEI. Trimming removed 6 bases from V and 5 bases from J; junction bases left unmatched: 11.

The CDR3 loop reads CASSLAIPSGREGSEAFF. The CDR3 DNA follows: TGTGCCAGCAGCTTAGCGATCCCCTCAGGCAGGGAGGGTTCTGAAGCTTTCTTT. V and J are TRBV7-8 and TRBJ1-1; tentative D call: TRBD1 (5 bases). Per the germline V gene, CDR1 is SGHVS and CDR2 is FQNEAQ. This CDR3 comprises 18 residues. Trimming stripped 0 bases from V and 6 bases from J, with 23 bases between.

This chain joins TRBV28 and TRBJ2-7, with 10 nucleotides matching TRBD2. The CDR3 runs 17 residues. Germline-derived CDR1 and CDR2 are MDHEN and SYDVKM. Losses at the gene ends were 7 bases for V and 1 base for J; bases not matched to a gene: 13. This CDR3 is CASTNPPGTSESYEQYF. DNA for the CDR3: TGTGCCAGCACCAACCCTCCCGGGACTAGCGAGTCCTACGAGCAGTACTTC. The full variable domain, completed using reference TRBV28 and TRBJ2-7, is DVKVTQSSRYLVKRTGEKVFLECVQDMDHENMFWYRQDPGLGLRLIYFSYDVKMKEKGDIPEGYSVSREKKERFSLILESASTNQTSMYLCASTNPPGTSESYEQYFGPGTRLTVT.

The rearrangement uses TRBV25-1 and TRBJ2-1; perhaps TRBD2 as D (5 bases). The CDR3 runs 14 residues. CDR1 and CDR2 (germline): MGHDK, SYGVNS. The V gene lost 3 bases and the J gene lost 8 bases, with 14 bases spanning the gap. CDR3 DNA: TGTGCCAGCAGTGACGGAACAGTTAGCGATGAGCAGTTCTTC. Residues: CASSDGTVSDEQFF.

In DNA, the CDR3 is TGCGCCAGCAGCTTGGTTAGCGGGAACAATGAGCAGTTCTTC. It codes for CASSLVSGNNEQFF. V usage is TRBV5-1 and J usage is TRBJ2-1, with 8 bases that match TRBD2. The germline V gene has CDR1 SGHRS and CDR2 YFSETQ. The V and J ends lost 0 bases and 5 bases, in that order; junction bases with no gene match: 1. There are 14 residues in the CDR3.

The chain recombines TRBV20-1 with TRBJ1-1; D gene unclear. This CDR3 comprises 11 residues. Trimming took 0 bases from V and 10 from J, leaving 9 bases between them. Germline V gene lookup returns CDR1 DFQATT and CDR2 SNEGSKA (reference sequence). The DNA for the CDR3 is TGCAGTGCTAGAGATTTTCCGGGAGCTTTCTTT. Translating gives CSARDFPGAFF.

V is TRBV6-1 and J is TRBJ1-3, with TRBD1 identical over 8 bases. V was pared by 3 bases and J by 0 bases, with 7 bases of the junction left unmatched. The length of the CDR3 is 17 residues. CDR1 and CDR2 (germline): MNHNS, SASEGT. The CDR3 bases are TGTGCCAGCAGTGATGGGGACAGGACGTTCTCTGGAAACACCATATATTTT. The encoded protein is CASSDGDRTFSGNTIYF.

The rearrangement uses TRBV28 and TRBJ2-2; 7 bases map to TRBD1. After removal of 8 bases from V and 6 bases from J, the junction contained 18 bases not matched to a gene. The CDR3 has 17 amino acids. Germline V gives CDR1 MDHEN, CDR2 SYDVKM. The CDR3 region has the DNA TGTGCCAGCTTAATCTGGGGCAGGGGGTCTGCACCCGGGGAGCTGTTTTTT. Translated, it gives CASLIWGRGSAPGELFF.

The genes are TRBV3-1 (or the pseudogene TRBV3-2) and TRBJ2-5; 8 bases map to TRBD1. With 8 bases clipped from V and 4 bases from J, the junction kept 12 bases outside the gene matches. Germline-derived CDR1 and CDR2 are LGHDT and YNNKEL (reference sequence). The length of the CDR3 is 15 residues. CDR3 DNA: TGTGCCAGCTCCTCCAGGGGGCCCCCCGGAGAGACCCAGTACTTC. Its protein is CASSSRGPPGETQYF.

The V call is TRBV9, the J call TRBJ2-6, with D tentatively TRBD2 (5 bases). V was shortened by 2 bases and J by 1 base, with 7 bases between the two germline ends. The germline V gene has CDR1 SGDLS and CDR2 YYNGEE. The CDR3 spans 15 residues. CDR3 amino acids: CASSVRESGANVLTF. The DNA of the CDR3 is TGTGCCAGCAGCGTGAGGGAGTCTGGGGCCAACGTCCTGACTTTC.